This TCR beta chain was found in a study of shared clonotypes between healthy human individuals. Across the study: Three men and a couple of women, aged 18 to 49, were donors. Study-level points and caveats: A handful of donors showed sharing of approximately 4.7% of naive CD4 clonotypes.

In germline, CDR1 is MDHEN, CDR2 SYDVKM. Trimming left V 3 bases short and J 0 bases short, with 12 bases between. The CDR3 covers 15 residues. In the naive CD8 group, cells lacked CD45RO and were positively selected for CCR7, so terminally differentiated effector memory CD45RA+ cells were left out. Comment on this clone: What it recognizes is unknown.

Repertoires were generated with immunoSEQ multiplex PCR, while TCRdb's copy carries only in-frame clones and drops some. The sample contains more than 2 million clones, over 85% of which appear only once. The clonotype originates from a man in his late teens or twenties in good health. Some clones in this sample may be carry-over from other donors' samples. V and J are TRBV28 and TRBJ2-7, with no clear D. The sequencing input was naive CD8+ T cells from PBMCs. CDR3 residues: CASSFQVPFSYEQYF. The CDR3 DNA reads as TGTGCCAGCAGTTTTCAGGTCCCTTTCTCCTACGAGCAGTACTTC.